This TCR beta chain comes out of a study of T cell responses to AZD1222 COVID-19 vaccine. Study-wide results and limits: Among vaccine-associated CD4 TCRs, coverage spanned spike, with dominance at 160-218 and 743-854. Females made up more of the donors, who were largely white British, and clonal diversity may have come out too low.

Note on this clone: The antigen remains undetermined.

With 2 bases clipped from V and 2 bases from J, the junction kept 3 bases outside the gene matches. This CDR3 contains 15 residues. Germline CDR1 reads MDHEN; CDR2 reads SYDVKM. The repertoire was sequenced with immunoSEQ multiplex PCR; TCRdb's copy has only in-frame clones and lacks some. The data show about 97,000 clones, with 88% seen just once and less than 3% held by the top ten. The source material was peripheral blood, sampled on day 0 of AZD1222 vaccination. The V gene is TRBV28, the J gene TRBJ1-5; 7 bases match TRBD1. The sequence was obtained from an adult in good health. The CDR3 is CASSLKGAGNQPQHF. The CDR3 DNA reads TGTGCCAGCAGTTTAAAGGGGGCTGGCAATCAGCCCCAGCATTTT.